One and the same sample provided the 9 T cell receptor beta chains below, sequenced in a study of blood T cell repertoires in COVID-19. Method: immunoSEQ multiplex PCR; TCRdb's copy keeps in-frame clones and lacks some. The table includes roughly 320,000 clones, roughly 90% detected once. The sequenced material came from PBMCs or T cells enriched from blood (not recorded which). These TCRs come from a woman aged 30 to 39 who had been exposed to COVID-19.

The rearrangement links TRBV9 to TRBJ1-1; TRBD1 agrees at 8 bases. After removal of 3 bases from V and 11 bases from J, the junction contained 3 bases not matched to a gene. The CDR3 loop spans 11 amino acids. From germline, CDR1 is SGDLS and CDR2 YYNGEE. The CDR3 region is CASSGQGTAFF. In DNA, the CDR3 is TGTGCCAGCAGCGGACAGGGGACTGCTTTCTTT.

The chain recombines TRBV3-1 (or the pseudogene TRBV3-2) with TRBJ2-1, with 10 bases lining up with TRBD2. Trimming at V came to 4 bases and at J to 8 bases, leaving 5 bases not matched to a gene. This CDR3 has 14 residues. Germline lookup yields CDR1 LGHDT and CDR2 YNNKEL (reference sequence). Written as DNA, the CDR3 is TGTGCCAGCAGCCTAGCGGGGGGAGAGTATGAGCAGTTCTTC. Translation: CASSLAGGEYEQFF.

This chain uses TRBV3-1 (or the pseudogene TRBV3-2) with TRBJ1-2; TRBD1 matches at 9 bases. Germline CDR1 LGHDT, CDR2 YNNKEL (reference sequence). The CDR3 totals 16 residues. V trimming: 2 bases; J trimming: 8 bases; junction bases outside the gene matches: 12. CDR3 loop: CASSQPRRDRVSGYTF. Written as DNA, the CDR3 is TGTGCCAGCAGCCAACCCCGCCGGGACAGGGTATCCGGCTACACCTTC.

J is TRBJ2-7 and V is TRBV4-1, with 9 nucleotides matching TRBD1. Trimming removed 1 base from V and 5 bases from J; junction bases left unmatched: 15. CDR3 size: 18 residues. CDR1 and CDR2 from the germline V gene are MGHRA and YSYEKL. CDR3 sequence (DNA): TGCGCCAGCAGCCAAGGGGGGGGACAGGGCGTATCCCGCCACGAGCAGTACTTC. This codes for CASSQGGGQGVSRHEQYF.

The V gene is TRBV18, the J gene TRBJ2-1, with 7 bases fitting TRBD1. V lost 3 bases and J lost 15; bases outside the gene matches: 5. This CDR3 has 11 residues. Germline values: CDR1 KGHSH, CDR2 LQKENI. DNA of the CDR3: TGTGCCAGCTCACCTCCGGGACAGCTGTTCTTC. Protein product: CASSPPGQLFF.

This clone was found once. The chain uses TRBV11-3 and TRBJ1-6; D uncertain. Trimming took 5 bases from V and 0 from J, leaving 20 bases between them. This CDR3 is 19 amino acids long. CDR1 and CDR2 (germline): SGHNT, YENEEA. CDR3 in amino acids: CASSLYDWGGCSYNSPLHF. The CDR3 DNA is TGTGCCAGCAGCCTATACGACTGGGGAGGCTGCTCCTATAATTCACCCCTCCACTTT.

The chain combines TRBV11-3 with TRBJ2-2, with 7 nucleotides matching TRBD1. Germline V gene lookup returns CDR1 SGHNT and CDR2 YENEEA. The CDR3 is 14 amino acids. V shed 5 bases and J 4 bases; nucleotides not matched to a gene: 4. The CDR3 DNA reads as TGTGCCAGCAGCACCCACAGGGGCACCGGGGAGCTGTTTTTT. Translating it yields CASSTHRGTGELFF.

The chain combines TRBV6-4 with TRBJ2-2; TRBD2 matches 12 bases. CDR1 is MRHNA and CDR2 is SNTAGT in the germline V gene. V dropped 7 bases and J dropped 2; count of bases not matched to a gene: 11. The CDR3 covers 18 residues. CDR3 region: CASTRASGGDGNTGELFF. The CDR3 DNA sequence: TGTGCCAGCACTCGGGCTAGCGGGGGGGATGGTAACACCGGGGAGCTGTTTTTT.

The rearrangement joins TRBV5-1 to TRBJ1-1; D gene ambiguous. The CDR3 contains 13 residues. With 4 bases removed from V and 4 bases from J, the gap between germline ends came to 11 bases. Germline assignment: CDR1 SGHRS and CDR2 YFSETQ. The CDR3 sequence is CASSPREGTEAFF. CDR3 bases: TGCGCCAGCAGCCCTCGAGAGGGCACTGAAGCTTTCTTT.